The present T cell receptor (beta chain) was sequenced within a study of T-cell memory formation after mild COVID-19. General study points: Pre-infection memory held some responding clones, suggesting pre-existing cross-reactive T cells responded. CM and EM subsets held most contracting CD4+ clones; EMRA held CD8+ ones. Clones contracting over day 15 to 85 were CD4/CD8 balanced, with later expanders leaning CD4+.

MiXCR was run by TCRdb on the 5' RACE reads, yielding one entry per CDR3 protein. The sample has 190,000 or so distinct CDR3 sequences; 20% to 25% are singletons. To note about this clonotype: Its target is not known.

The CDR3 totals 13 residues. Trimming removed 7 bases from V and 8 bases from J, with 14 bases in between. The rearrangement links TRBV12-3 or TRBV12-4 to TRBJ1-4, with D possibly TRBD1 on 5 matching bases. The sequenced sample was PBMCs or a T cell subset sorted from them (not recorded which). This TCR was recovered from an adult woman who had mild COVID-19 (a few samples of this study predate the infection). Cell type and time point are not known. CDR3 protein: CASTQGVSEKLFF. In DNA, the CDR3 is TGTGCCAGCACCCAAGGGGTTTCCGAAAAACTGTTTTTT.